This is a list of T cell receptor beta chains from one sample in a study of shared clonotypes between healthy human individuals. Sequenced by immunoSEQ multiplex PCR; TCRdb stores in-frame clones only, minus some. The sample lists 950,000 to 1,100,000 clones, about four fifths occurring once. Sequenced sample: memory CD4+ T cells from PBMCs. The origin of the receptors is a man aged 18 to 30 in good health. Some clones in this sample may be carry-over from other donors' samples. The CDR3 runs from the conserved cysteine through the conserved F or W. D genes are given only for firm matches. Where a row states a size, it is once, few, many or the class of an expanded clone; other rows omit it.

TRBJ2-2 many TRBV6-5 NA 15 TGTGCCAGCACCCCTACAGGGTATGGCACCGGGGAGCTGTTTTTT CASTPTGYGTGELFF
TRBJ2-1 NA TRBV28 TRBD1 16 TGTGCCAGCGTACGACTCCCCGGACAGGGTTCCAATGAGCAGTTCTTC CASVRLPGQGSNEQFF
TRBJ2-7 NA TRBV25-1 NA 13 TGTGCCAGCAGTGAATTCCCCGGCGGCGAGCAGTACTTC CASSEFPGGEQYF
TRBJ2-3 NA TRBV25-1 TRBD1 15 TGTGCCAGCAGCCAGGGGGCATCTAGCACAGATACGCAGTATTTT CASSQGASSTDTQYF
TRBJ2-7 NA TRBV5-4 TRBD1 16 TGTGCCAGCAGCTTGGTGCAGGCAGGGGGCAGTTACGAGCAGTACTTC CASSLVQAGGSYEQYF
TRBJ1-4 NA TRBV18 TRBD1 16 TGTGCCAGCTCACAACGACAGGGCACAACTAATGAAAAACTGTTTTTT CASSQRQGTTNEKLFF
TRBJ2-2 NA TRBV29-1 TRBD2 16 TGCAGCGTTGAAGGGGGTCTAGCGGGAGTTGCCGGGGAGCTGTTTTTT CSVEGGLAGVAGELFF
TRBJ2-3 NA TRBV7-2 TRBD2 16 TGTGCCAGCAGCACGGGACTAGCGGGATCCACAGATACGCAGTATTTT CASSTGLAGSTDTQYF
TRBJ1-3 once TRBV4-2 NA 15 TGTGCCAGCAGCCAAGTCGCAGAGGGGAGAAACACCATATATTTT CASSQVAEGRNTIYF
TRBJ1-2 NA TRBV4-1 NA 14 TGCGCCAGCAGCCAGGCCCAACGGGGCTATGGCTACACCTTC CASSQAQRGYGYTF
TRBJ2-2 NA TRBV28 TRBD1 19 TGTGCCAGCAGTTTATCTAGGGTGGGACAGGGGAGGAAGACCGGGGAGCTGTTTTTT CASSLSRVGQGRKTGELFF
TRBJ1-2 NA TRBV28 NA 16 TGTGCCAGCAGCAATAGAGGAGCGAACACAATTGGTGGCTACACCTTC CASSNRGANTIGGYTF
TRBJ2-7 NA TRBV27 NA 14 TGTGCCAGCAGTTTATCTGAGGGAGTGGGCGAGCAGTACTTC CASSLSEGVGEQYF
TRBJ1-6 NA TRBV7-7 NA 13 TGTGCCAGCAGCTTAGGGGGGAATTCACCCCTCCACTTT CASSLGGNSPLHF
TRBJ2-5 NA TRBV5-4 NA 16 TGTGCCAGCAGCTTTTTGGATAGCGGATACCAAGAGACCCAGTACTTC CASSFLDSGYQETQYF
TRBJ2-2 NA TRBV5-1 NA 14 TGCGCCAGCAGCGAGGGACACAACACCGGGGAGCTGTTTTTT CASSEGHNTGELFF
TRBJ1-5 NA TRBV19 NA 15 TGTGCCAGTAGCACAGGCGGGCTCAGCAATCAGCCCCAGCATTTT CASSTGGLSNQPQHF
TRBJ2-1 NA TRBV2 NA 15 TGTGCCAGCCAAATTGCTAGCCGGTCCTACAATGAGCAGTTCTTC CASQIASRSYNEQFF
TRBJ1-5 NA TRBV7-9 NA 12 TGTGCCAGCAGCAATCGTAATCAGCCCCAGCATTTT CASSNRNQPQHF
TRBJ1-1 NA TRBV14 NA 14 TGTGCCAGCAGCCATGGAACAGCATTCACTGAAGCTTTCTTT CASSHGTAFTEAFF
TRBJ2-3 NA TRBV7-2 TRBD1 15 TGTGCCAGCAGCCTACAGGGGGTGGACACAGATACGCAGTATTTT CASSLQGVDTDTQYF
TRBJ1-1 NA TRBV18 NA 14 TGTGCCAGCTCACAGGCTTGGGGGGGCACTGAAGCTTTCTTT CASSQAWGGTEAFF
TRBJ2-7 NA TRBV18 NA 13 TGTGCCAGCTCACCCCAGCCCTCCGACGAGCAGTACTTC CASSPQPSDEQYF
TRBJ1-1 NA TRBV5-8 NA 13 TGTGCCAGCAGCCGTACGGGGGGTGAGGGAGCTTTCTTT CASSRTGGEGAFF
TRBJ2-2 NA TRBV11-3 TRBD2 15 TGTGCCAGCAGCTTAGAAGCGGGAGGGACCGGGGAGCTGTTTTTT CASSLEAGGTGELFF
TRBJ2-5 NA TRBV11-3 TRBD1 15 TGTGCCAGCAGCGCCGGGACAGGGCCGAGAGAGACCCAGTACTTC CASSAGTGPRETQYF
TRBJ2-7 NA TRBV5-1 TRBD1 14 TGCGCCAGCAGCGCAACAGGGGGATTCTACGAGCAGTACTTC CASSATGGFYEQYF
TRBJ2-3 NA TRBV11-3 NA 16 TGTGCCAGCAGCTTAGGGGGTGGTCTAGCGAGCGATACGCAGTATTTT CASSLGGGLASDTQYF
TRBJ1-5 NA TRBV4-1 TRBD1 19 TGCGCCAGCAGCCCAGGGACAGGGGAAAATACATATAGCAATCAGCCCCAGCATTTT CASSPGTGENTYSNQPQHF
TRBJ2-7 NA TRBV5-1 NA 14 TGCGCCAGCAGCTTGATCTTCTCTATGGGGGAGCAGTACTTC CASSLIFSMGEQYF
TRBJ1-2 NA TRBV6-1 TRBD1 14 TGTGCCACCCAGACCCCCGGACAGGGCTATGGCTACACCTTC CATQTPGQGYGYTF
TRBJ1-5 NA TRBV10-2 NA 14 TGCGCCAGCAGCCAGACAGCCAGCAATCAGCCCCAGCATTTT CASSQTASNQPQHF
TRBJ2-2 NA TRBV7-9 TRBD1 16 TGTGCCAGCCCCACGGCTGGCAGGGGGCTCACCGGGGAGCTGTTTTTT CASPTAGRGLTGELFF
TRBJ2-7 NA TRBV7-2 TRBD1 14 TGTGCCAGCAGCTTGACAGGGCCTCTTTTCGAGCAGTACTTC CASSLTGPLFEQYF
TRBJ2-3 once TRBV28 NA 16 TGTGCCAGCAGTCTTACTACCTCCTATAGCACAGATACGCAGTATTTT CASSLTTSYSTDTQYF
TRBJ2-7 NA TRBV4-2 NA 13 TGTGCCAGCAGCCAAGAACGATGGAACGAGCAGTACTTC CASSQERWNEQYF
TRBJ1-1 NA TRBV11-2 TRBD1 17 TGTGCCAGCAGCCCCCGAGCGGGACAGGGGTGGTACACTGAAGCTTTCTTT CASSPRAGQGWYTEAFF
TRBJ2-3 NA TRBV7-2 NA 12 TGTGCCAGCAGCTTATGGACAGATACGCAGTATTTT CASSLWTDTQYF
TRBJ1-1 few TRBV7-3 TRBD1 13 TGTGCCAGCAGCCCGGGACAGAGCCCTGAAGCTTTCTTT CASSPGQSPEAFF
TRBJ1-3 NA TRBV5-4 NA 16 TGTGCCAGCAGCTTGGACACAGGGTCGACTGGAAACACCATATATTTT CASSLDTGSTGNTIYF
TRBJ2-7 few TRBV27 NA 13 TGTGCCAGCAGTTTACGGCGTTCCTACGAGCAGTACTTC CASSLRRSYEQYF
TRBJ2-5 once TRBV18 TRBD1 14 TGTGCCAGCTCACCACAGACAGGGGGTGAGACCCAGTACTTC CASSPQTGGETQYF
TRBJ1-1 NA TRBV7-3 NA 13 TGTGCCAGCAGCTTAACAGGAAACACTGAAGCTTTCTTT CASSLTGNTEAFF
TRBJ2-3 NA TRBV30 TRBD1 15 TGTGCCTGGAGTATCGGGACAGGGAGTGCAGATACGCAGTATTTT CAWSIGTGSADTQYF
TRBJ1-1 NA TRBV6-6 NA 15 TGTGCCAGCAGTACAGGGTGGACGGGAAACACTGAAGCTTTCTTT CASSTGWTGNTEAFF
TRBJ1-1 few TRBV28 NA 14 TGTGCCAGCAGTCCCCAACAGGGTTGGTCAGGTGCTTTCTTT CASSPQQGWSGAFF
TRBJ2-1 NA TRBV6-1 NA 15 TGTGCCAGCAGTGGAAGGTGGGCAGCTGGGGAGGAGCAGTTCTTC CASSGRWAAGEEQFF
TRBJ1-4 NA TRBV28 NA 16 TGTGCCAGCAGCCCCTGGAGGGGTTTGGCTAATGAAAAACTGTTTTTT CASSPWRGLANEKLFF
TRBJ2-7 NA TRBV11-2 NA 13 TGTGCCAGCAACCCGGGGTCGAGTCGCGAGCAGTACTTC CASNPGSSREQYF
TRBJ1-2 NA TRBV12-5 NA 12 TGTGCTAGTGGCTTGACCGGCTATGGCTACACCTTC CASGLTGYGYTF
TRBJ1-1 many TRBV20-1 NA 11 TGCAGTGCTAGAGATCGGGGGACGGCTTTCTTT CSARDRGTAFF
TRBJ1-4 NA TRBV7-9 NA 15 TGTGCCAGCAGCTTAGAAAAAGGCTTCGCGGAAAAACTGTTTTTT CASSLEKGFAEKLFF
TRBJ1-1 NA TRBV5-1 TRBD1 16 TGCGCCAGCAGCTTGGCCAGGATCGACAGGGGCACTGAAGCTTTCTTT CASSLARIDRGTEAFF
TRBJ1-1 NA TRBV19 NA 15 TGTGCCAGTAGACCCCCCCAGGGTTTGGGCACTGAAGCTTTCTTT CASRPPQGLGTEAFF
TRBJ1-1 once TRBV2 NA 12 TGTGCCAGCAGAAACGAACCGGGGGCAGCTTTCTTT CASRNEPGAAFF
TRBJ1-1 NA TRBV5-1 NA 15 TGCGCCAGCAGCTTGGACAGCCCCCAGAACACTGAAGCTTTCTTT CASSLDSPQNTEAFF
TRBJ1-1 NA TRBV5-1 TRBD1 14 TGCGCCAGCAGCTTCGGACAGGGATATACTGAAGCTTTCTTT CASSFGQGYTEAFF
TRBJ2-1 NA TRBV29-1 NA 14 TGCAGCGTTGCCCAGGGTTTTCCGGCGAATGAGCAGTTCTTC CSVAQGFPANEQFF
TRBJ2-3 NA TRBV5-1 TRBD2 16 TGCGCCAGCAGCTTCGGAGCGGGAGTGGGTACAGATACGCAGTATTTT CASSFGAGVGTDTQYF